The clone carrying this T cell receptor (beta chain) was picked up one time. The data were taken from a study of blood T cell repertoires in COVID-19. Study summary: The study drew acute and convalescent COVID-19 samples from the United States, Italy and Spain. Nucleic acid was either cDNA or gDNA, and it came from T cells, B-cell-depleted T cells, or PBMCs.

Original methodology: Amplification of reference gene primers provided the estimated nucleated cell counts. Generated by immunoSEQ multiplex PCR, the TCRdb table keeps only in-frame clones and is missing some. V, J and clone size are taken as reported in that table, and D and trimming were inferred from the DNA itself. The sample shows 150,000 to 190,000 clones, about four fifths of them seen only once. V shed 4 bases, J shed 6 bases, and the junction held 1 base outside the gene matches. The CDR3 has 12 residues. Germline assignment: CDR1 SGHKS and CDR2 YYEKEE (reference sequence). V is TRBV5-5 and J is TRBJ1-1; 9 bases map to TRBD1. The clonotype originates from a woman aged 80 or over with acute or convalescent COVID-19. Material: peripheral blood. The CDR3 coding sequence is TGTGCCAGCAGCCGACAGGGGGCTGAAGCTTTCTTT. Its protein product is CASSRQGAEAFF.